This entry lists 22 T cell receptor beta chains sequenced from one sample in a study of technical replicates of blood from several donors. The assay was immunoSEQ multiplex PCR, and TCRdb's table has in-frame clones only and misses some. The sample shows some 78,000 clones, over 85% of them seen only once. The material sequenced was T cells isolated from PBMCs. These receptors all come from a human donor in good health.

The chain links TRBV6-5 to TRBJ1-1; D possibly corresponds to TRBD1 (5 bases). CDR3 length: 12 amino acids. Germline assignment: CDR1 MNHEY and CDR2 SVGAGI. The V and J ends lost 5 bases and 3 bases respectively, with 7 bases between them. For the CDR3, the DNA is TGTGCCAGCAGTCGACAGTACACTGAAGCTTTCTTT. Residues: CASSRQYTEAFF.

This chain joins TRBV19 and TRBJ1-2; D is possibly TRBD1 (6 bases). This CDR3 is 12 amino acids long. V lost 4 bases to trimming and J lost 8 bases, with 11 bases between them. Per the germline V gene, CDR1 is LNHDA and CDR2 is SQIVND (reference sequence). DNA of the CDR3: TGTGCCAGTAGTACCTCAGGGGAAGGCTACACCTTC. This sequence encodes CASSTSGEGYTF.

The chain couples TRBV7-2 to TRBJ2-7; a weak D match, TRBD2 (6 bases). Germline assignment: CDR1 SGHTA and CDR2 FQGNSA. The CDR3 is 14 amino acids. V was pared by 5 bases and J by 1 base, with 12 bases between. In DNA form, the CDR3 reads TGTGCCAGCAGCCCCTGGGGGGAGTCCTACGAGCAGTACTTC. Encoded protein: CASSPWGESYEQYF.

The chain uses TRBV5-1 and TRBJ2-3; 8 nucleotides line up with TRBD2. J gave up 6 bases and V 4 bases, and 7 bases lay outside the gene matches. The CDR3 has 14 residues. CDR1 and CDR2 (germline): SGHRS, YFSETQ. The CDR3 here is CASSVAGIFDTQYF. CDR3 DNA: TGCGCCAGCAGCGTAGCGGGGATTTTCGATACGCAGTATTTT. Full variable domain (rest looked up from reference TRBV5-1 and TRBJ2-3): KAGVTQTPRYLIKTRGQQVTLSCSPISGHRSVSWYQQTPGQGLQFLFEYFSETQRNKGNFPGRFSGRQFSNSRSEMNVSTLELGDSALYLCASSVAGIFDTQYFGPGTRLTVL.

The chain employs TRBV19 and TRBJ1-4, with a weak D call TRBD1 (6 bases). With 3 bases removed from V and 0 bases from J, the gap between germline ends came to 8 bases. This CDR3 comprises 15 residues. Germline CDR1 and CDR2: LNHDA and SQIVND (reference sequence). The CDR3 is CASSITGTTNEKLFF. CDR3 coding DNA: TGTGCCAGTAGTATCACAGGGACAACTAATGAAAAACTGTTTTTT.

The genes are TRBV5-1 and TRBJ2-5; TRBD1 might be the D (5 bases). The CDR3 has 16 residues. V dropped 0 bases and J dropped 2 bases, with 14 bases sitting between them. The germline gives CDR1 SGHRS, CDR2 YFSETQ. In DNA, the CDR3 is TGCGCCAGCAGCTTGGCCGCCAGGGCCACGCAAGAGACCCAGTACTTC. It translates to CASSLAARATQETQYF.

The V gene is TRBV7-8, the J gene TRBJ2-7, with D possibly TRBD2 on 5 matching bases. The germline V and J ends were trimmed by 11 bases and 2 bases, with 7 bases remaining between them. Germline V lookup: CDR1 SGHVS, CDR2 FQNEAQ. The CDR3 is made up of 10 amino acids. The CDR3 region is CAAGTYEQYF. DNA of the CDR3: TGTGCCGCCGGGACCTACGAGCAGTACTTC.

This clone was seen just once. This chain links TRBV7-2 with TRBJ1-5; maybe TRBD1 (6 bases). This CDR3 comprises 15 residues. Germline lookup yields CDR1 SGHTA and CDR2 FQGNSA. The V end was cut by 4 bases, the J end by 5 bases, with 15 bases between. The CDR3, as DNA: TGTGCCAGCAGCTCAGAGGCAGGGGTATATCAGCCCCAGCATTTT. Protein sequence: CASSSEAGVYQPQHF.

This clone was counted between two and nine times. CDR3 coding DNA: TGTGCCAGCAGCTCATTAGACAGAGAAGCTTTCTTT. As protein: CASSSLDREAFF. The chain combines TRBV5-4 with TRBJ1-1; maybe TRBD1 (5 bases). V dropped 3 bases and J dropped 8 bases, with 11 bases sitting between them. This CDR3 region has 12 residues. Per the germline V gene, CDR1 is SGHNT and CDR2 is YYREEE (reference sequence).

The chain combines TRBV5-1 with TRBJ2-7; 7 bases line up with TRBD2. The CDR3 extends over 15 amino acids. Germline CDR1 SGHRS, CDR2 YFSETQ. V shed 0 bases and J 0 bases; nucleotides not matched to a gene: 3. CDR3 nucleotide sequence: TGCGCCAGCAGCTTGGAGGGAGGGAGCTCCTACGAGCAGTACTTC. This codes for CASSLEGGSSYEQYF. Looking up the rest from reference TRBV5-1 and TRBJ2-7 gives the full variable domain: KAGVTQTPRYLIKTRGQQVTLSCSPISGHRSVSWYQQTPGQGLQFLFEYFSETQRNKGNFPGRFSGRQFSNSRSEMNVSTLELGDSALYLCASSLEGGSSYEQYFGPGTRLTVT.

V is TRBV7-3 and J is TRBJ2-3, with TRBD1 matching over 11 bases. CDR1 and CDR2 (germline): SGHTA, FQGTGA. V trimming: 5 bases; J trimming: 2 bases; junction bases outside the gene matches: 9. The CDR3 loop spans 17 amino acids. The CDR3 DNA sequence: TGTGCCAGCAGCCCAGGGACAGGGGGTTTGTACACAGATACGCAGTATTTT. Translated: CASSPGTGGLYTDTQYF.

The V gene is TRBV19, the J gene TRBJ2-4; D unclear. This CDR3 comprises 16 residues. Trimming removed 5 bases at V and 0 bases at J, with 14 bases between. CDR1 LNHDA and CDR2 SQIVND come from the germline V gene (reference sequence). The CDR3 here is CASSAKGRLAKNIQYF. The CDR3 nucleotides are TGTGCCAGTAGTGCAAAAGGAAGACTAGCCAAAAACATTCAGTACTTC. Full variable domain (remainder filled in from reference TRBV19 and TRBJ2-4): DGGITQSPKYLFRKEGQNVTLSCEQNLNHDAMYWYRQDPGQGLRLIYYSQIVNDFQKGDIAEGYSVSREKKESFPLTVTSAQKNPTAFYLCASSAKGRLAKNIQYFGAGTRLSVL.

This chain uses TRBV29-1 with TRBJ2-2; 9 bases line up with TRBD1. CDR1 and CDR2 (germline): SQVTM, ANQGSEA. V was clipped by 6 bases and J by 9 bases; unmatched bases: 14. CDR3 size: 15 residues. The CDR3 protein is CSVGQGSRRGRELFF. The CDR3 nucleotides are TGCAGCGTGGGACAGGGCTCTCGAAGGGGTCGGGAGCTGTTTTTT.

The genes are TRBV6-6 and TRBJ2-3, with D possibly matching TRBD1 (6 bases). Trimming pared 6 bases from V and 2 bases from J, leaving 15 bases between. The CDR3 covers 15 residues. Germline-derived CDR1 and CDR2 are MNHNY and SVGAGI (reference sequence). The CDR3 DNA reads TGTGCCAGCAGCTTGAGGGACAAAAACACAGATACGCAGTATTTT. Translation gives CASSLRDKNTDTQYF.

The J gene is TRBJ2-7, the V gene TRBV13; weak D call: TRBD2 (6 bases). Germline V gene data show CDR1 as PRHDT and CDR2 as FYEKMQ (reference sequence). The CDR3 contains 15 residues. The ends were cut back, 4 bases at V and 6 bases at J, with 19 bases in the middle. The CDR3, as DNA: TGTGCCAGCAGCTCCCCTCGACTAGGGATTGGCGAGCAGTACTTC. It encodes CASSSPRLGIGEQYF.

This clone was detected once. This rearrangement joins TRBV28 to TRBJ2-7; TRBD2 aligns across 7 bases. The ends lost 4 bases at V and 2 bases at J; junction bases unmatched: 2. This CDR3 comprises 13 residues. Germline CDR1 and CDR2: MDHEN and SYDVKM. CDR3 amino acids: CASSWDYAYEQYF. The CDR3 DNA sequence: TGTGCCAGCAGTTGGGACTATGCCTACGAGCAGTACTTC.

This clone was observed once. The chain has TRBV18 and TRBJ2-1, with TRBD1 as a possible D gene (5 bases). The V and J ends lost 0 bases and 4 bases respectively, with 13 bases between them. The CDR3 extends over 16 amino acids. The germline CDR1 and CDR2 sequences are KGHSH and LQKENI. The CDR3 bases are TGTGCCAGCTCACCACCCCAGGGATCAACATACAATGAGCAGTTCTTC. As protein: CASSPPQGSTYNEQFF.

V is TRBV30 and J is TRBJ2-7; TRBD1 agrees at 7 bases. Germline V gives CDR1 GTSNPN, CDR2 SVGIG (reference sequence). V was pared by 1 base and J by 7 bases, with 13 bases of the junction left unmatched. The length of the CDR3 is 15 residues. CDR3 coding DNA: TGTGCCTGGAGTGGAGGGGGCGTGGGTGTACGGGAGCAGTACTTC. Protein sequence: CAWSGGGVGVREQYF. The full variable domain, rest sourced from reference TRBV30 and TRBJ2-7, is SQTIHQWPATLVQPVGSPLSLECTVEGTSNPNLYWYRQAAGRGLQLLFYSVGIGQISSEVPQNLSASRPQDRQFILSSKKLLLSDSGFYLCAWSGGGVGVREQYFGPGTRLTVT.

This clone has just one count. The V gene is TRBV5-1, the J gene TRBJ2-3, with D unclear. V shed 0 bases and J shed 1 base, with 9 bases lying between them. CDR3 length: 15 amino acids. The germline CDR1 and CDR2 sequences are SGHRS and YFSETQ. The CDR3 DNA sequence: TGCGCCAGCAGCTTGGCAGGTCTCCGCACAGATACGCAGTATTTT. Amino acids: CASSLAGLRTDTQYF.

The table lists this clone with a count of one. V and J are TRBV6-5 and TRBJ2-7, with 7 bases lining up with TRBD1. CDR3 size: 15 residues. After removal of 7 bases from V and 3 bases from J, the junction contained 12 bases not matched to a gene. The V gene's germline CDR1 is MNHEY and CDR2 SVGAGI. CDR3 in amino acids: CASKTGTVALYEQYF. As DNA, the CDR3 is TGTGCCAGCAAGACCGGGACAGTAGCTCTCTACGAGCAGTACTTC.

The V gene is TRBV30, the J gene TRBJ1-4; the D is unclear. The CDR3 has 14 residues. Trimming stripped 7 bases from V and 7 bases from J, with 19 bases between. Germline CDR1 GTSNPN, CDR2 SVGIG (reference sequence). Written as DNA, the CDR3 is TGTGCCTTGTCAAAGGGAGGGCCGGTTGAAAAACTGTTTTTT. Residues: CALSKGGPVEKLFF.

The chain combines TRBV14 with TRBJ2-7; possible D gene TRBD2, 6 bases. Germline V lookup: CDR1 SGHDN, CDR2 FVKESK. Trimming took 0 bases from V and 2 from J, leaving 14 bases between them. This CDR3 is built from 16 residues. CDR3 nucleotides: TGTGCCAGCAGCCAAGATTTGGGGAGGAAGCCCTACGAGCAGTACTTC. Translation gives CASSQDLGRKPYEQYF.